This is a list of T cell receptor beta chains from one sample in a study of ipilimumab plus nivolumab after autologous stem cell transplantation. Profiling relied on immunoSEQ multiplex PCR, and the TCRdb table lists in-frame clones only, not all of them. The table lists about 17,000 clones, 70% to 85% of them singletons. Material: PBMCs, obtained in a trial of ipilimumab plus nivolumab as post-transplant consolidation. The receptors shown here come from a male donor with diffuse large B-cell lymphoma. The CDR3 runs from the conserved cysteine through the conserved F or W. Each record gives: clone size, J gene, V gene, D gene, CDR3 protein, CDR3 DNA. D genes are given only for firm matches. Clone sizes are given selectively: once, few, many, or a class where the clone is expanded.

.	TRBJ1-6	TRBV30	.	CAWSVPWGRGTSGSPLHF	TGTGCCTGGAGTGTACCGTGGGGGCGAGGGACCTCTGGGTCACCCCTCCACTTT
once	TRBJ2-3	TRBV30	.	CAWSVPSGNTDTQYF	TGTGCCTGGAGTGTACCGAGCGGTAACACAGATACGCAGTATTTT
.	TRBJ2-3	TRBV7-2	TRBD1	CASSLGQGPDTQYF	TGTGCCAGCAGCTTGGGACAGGGCCCAGATACGCAGTATTTT
.	TRBJ1-5	TRBV18	.	CASSALPGPGRQPQHF	TGTGCCAGCTCAGCTCTTCCGGGGCCAGGGCGGCAGCCCCAGCATTTT
.	TRBJ2-7	TRBV5-6	.	CASSLKDRVTYEQYF	TGTGCCAGCAGCTTGAAAGACAGAGTGACCTACGAGCAGTACTTC
.	TRBJ2-3	TRBV7-2	TRBD2	CASRLAGGTDTQYF	TGTGCCAGCAGACTAGCGGGGGGCACAGATACGCAGTATTTT
.	TRBJ2-2	TRBV7-3	.	CASSSTGTLTGELFF	TGTGCCAGCAGCTCGACCGGGACACTCACCGGGGAGCTGTTTTTT
.	TRBJ2-5	TRBV5-1	.	CASSLAAVQETQYF	TGCGCCAGCAGCTTGGCGGCAGTCCAAGAGACCCAGTACTTC
.	TRBJ2-1	TRBV27	.	CASSGKSYNEQFF	TGTGCCAGCAGTGGGAAGAGCTACAATGAGCAGTTCTTC
.	TRBJ2-4	TRBV19	.	CASSNPRGGAGGAKNIQYF	TGTGCCAGTAGTAACCCCAGAGGGGGGGCCGGAGGAGCCAAAAACATTCAGTACTTC
.	TRBJ1-1	TRBV10-3	.	CAISGDNGYTEAFF	TGTGCCATCAGTGGAGATAATGGGTACACTGAAGCTTTCTTT
.	TRBJ1-2	TRBV5-1	TRBD1	CASSPVPSGGADSYTF	TGCGCCAGCAGCCCGGTGCCCTCAGGGGGCGCTGATAGCTACACCTTC
.	TRBJ2-3	TRBV7-3	TRBD2	CASSLLAGGDTDTQYF	TGTGCCAGCAGCCTATTAGCGGGAGGGGACACAGATACGCAGTATTTT
.	TRBJ2-7	TRBV5-1	TRBD2	CASRASLGGTSSHEQYF	TGCGCCAGCAGAGCAAGCCTTGGCGGGACTAGCAGCCACGAGCAGTACTTC
.	TRBJ2-6	TRBV30	.	CAWSIQIGSWRSSGANVLTF	TGTGCCTGGAGTATCCAGATTGGCTCGTGGCGGTCCTCTGGGGCCAACGTCCTGACTTTC
.	TRBJ2-1	TRBV25-1	.	CASRADLYNEQFF	TGTGCCAGCAGGGCTGACCTTTACAATGAGCAGTTCTTC
.	TRBJ2-5	TRBV5-4	.	CASRGPATSPDQETQYF	TGTGCCAGCAGGGGACCCGCGACTAGTCCCGACCAAGAGACCCAGTACTTC
.	TRBJ1-4	TRBV5-6	.	CASSFQREKLFF	TGTGCCAGCAGCTTCCAGAGGGAAAAACTGTTTTTT
.	TRBJ2-7	TRBV27	.	CASSSTTDTYEQYF	TGTGCCAGCAGTTCCACGACAGATACCTACGAGCAGTACTTC
.	TRBJ1-4	TRBV11-2	TRBD1	CASSLLQGGEKLFF	TGTGCCAGCAGCTTATTACAGGGGGGTGAAAAACTGTTTTTT
.	TRBJ2-1	TRBV6-1	.	CASSDLTTATTDEQFF	TGTGCCAGCAGTGACCTCACAACGGCTACGACGGATGAGCAGTTCTTC
.	TRBJ2-3	TRBV27	.	CASSLKMGDTQYF	TGTGCCAGCAGTTTAAAAATGGGCGATACGCAGTATTTT
.	TRBJ2-2	TRBV10-1	.	CASRAGVNTGELFF	TGCGCCAGCAGAGCCGGAGTAAACACCGGGGAGCTGTTTTTT
.	TRBJ2-1	TRBV2	.	CASMRRGGEQFF	TGTGCCAGCATGAGGAGGGGAGGTGAGCAGTTCTTC
.	TRBJ2-7	TRBV5-1	.	CASSSLSRDTRSSYEQYF	TGCGCCAGCAGCTCGTTGTCCCGGGACACAAGGAGCTCCTACGAGCAGTACTTC
.	TRBJ2-3	TRBV7-3	.	CASSLGLATDTQYF	TGTGCCAGCAGCTTAGGTCTAGCAACCGATACGCAGTATTTT
.	TRBJ2-3	TRBV4-2	.	CASSLGSADTQYF	TGTGCCAGCAGCTTGGGGTCGGCCGATACGCAGTATTTT
.	TRBJ1-1	TRBV10-3	.	CATRAGSGVEAFF	TGTGCCACCCGGGCAGGGAGCGGGGTTGAAGCTTTCTTT
.	TRBJ2-7	TRBV7-8	.	CASSRPGVEQYF	TGTGCCAGCAGCCGTCCGGGCGTCGAGCAGTACTTC